The clone carrying this T cell receptor beta chain was seen more than once but under ten times. The data belong to a study of patients and donors after allogeneic stem cell transplantation. MiXCR, applied by TCRdb to the RT-PCR reads, yields one record per CDR3 protein. The sample has over 400,000 distinct CDR3 sequences, 16% seen once. The CDR3 runs to 15 residues. Germline CDR1 and CDR2: SEHNR and FQNEAQ (reference sequence). The V gene end was trimmed by 5 bases and the J gene end by 6 bases; junction bases not matched to a gene: 9. Sequences were obtained from blood, either unsorted or a sorted T cell fraction (not recorded which). This chain joins TRBV7-9 and TRBJ2-5; 10 bases fit TRBD1. The receptor was isolated from a human donor who was either an allogeneic HSCT recipient or a stem cell or donor lymphocyte infusion donor (not recorded which). It is not recorded whose cells these are; they may come from a transplant donor. CDR3 residues: CASSLTGTGEKTQYF. CDR3 in DNA: TGTGCCAGCAGCCTCACCGGGACAGGGGAAAAGACCCAGTACTTC.